The sequence of this T cell receptor beta chain was determined in a study of neurological immune-mediated disorders. Findings and caveats of the study: One related-CDR3 cluster, which may be a signature, held the repertoires of 18 of 34 multiple sclerosis patients after phylogenetic grouping.

Over 180 million TCR-beta sequences from 15-18 subjects came from every sequencing run. In TCRdb, the 5' RACE reads were re-called with MiXCR into one record per CDR3 protein. This sample carries just over 50,000 distinct CDR3 sequences, approximately 3.3% of them seen once, and the ten largest clones take about 5.5%. This clonotype was recorded at least ten times. Its antigen is not known. Specimen: PBMCs. The TCR comes from a man in his forties or fifties with multiple sclerosis.

CDR3 loop: CASSYNYEQYF. The CDR3, as DNA: TGTGCCAGCAGTTACAACTACGAGCAGTACTTC. This chain links TRBV6-5 with TRBJ2-7, with D unclear. Deletions cut 2 bases from V and 3 bases from J, with 2 bases between. The germline V gene has CDR1 MNHEY and CDR2 SVGAGI. CDR3 size: 11 residues.